The next 22 T cell receptor beta chains were all read from a single sample in a study of cytotoxic CD8 clonotypes in ibrutinib-treated CLL. The protocol was immunoSEQ multiplex PCR, while the TCRdb copy is restricted to in-frame clones and leaves out a portion. The table includes roughly 150,000 clones, around 76% detected once. The material was PBMCs, obtained after 24 months of ibrutinib treatment. These receptors were collected from a human donor with chronic lymphocytic leukemia.

This clone was seen once. V is TRBV11-2 and J is TRBJ1-3, with a tentative D call TRBD1 (5 bases). The germline gives CDR1 SGHAT, CDR2 FQNNGV. V lost 5 bases, J lost 0 bases, and 14 bases lay in between. The CDR3 spans 16 residues. This CDR3 reads CASSPKGQRSGNTIYF. CDR3 nucleotide sequence: TGTGCCAGCAGCCCAAAGGGGCAGCGCTCTGGAAACACCATATATTTT.

The J gene is TRBJ1-3, the V gene TRBV30; D possibly corresponds to TRBD1 (6 bases). The CDR3 loop spans 14 amino acids. Deletions cut 3 bases from V and 2 bases from J, with 11 bases between. From germline, CDR1 is GTSNPN and CDR2 SVGIG (reference sequence). In nucleotides, the CDR3 is TGTGCCTGGAGCAGAGGGGGGGCTGGAAACACCATATATTTT. Its protein is CAWSRGGAGNTIYF.

The genes are TRBV7-2 and TRBJ1-5, with 7 bases fitting TRBD1. Germline V CDR1 and CDR2: SGHTA, FQGNSA. The CDR3 runs to 17 residues. J was trimmed by 2 bases and V by 3 bases; bases with no gene match: 10. In DNA, the CDR3 is TGTGCCAGCAGCTTGGGGGCAACAGGGGCGGGCAATCAGCCCCAGCATTTT. It translates to CASSLGATGAGNQPQHF.

This chain links TRBV6-1 with TRBJ2-3, with TRBD2 identical over 7 bases. Trimming cost V 6 bases and J 2 bases; bases outside gene matches: 5. CDR3 length equals 14 residues. Germline CDR1 and CDR2: MNHNS and SASEGT. CDR3 nucleotide sequence: TGTGCCAGCAGCGTACTAGCGTCCACAGATACGCAGTATTTT. Its protein product is CASSVLASTDTQYF.

The gene calls are TRBV4-2 and TRBJ2-7; 8 bases agree with TRBD1. The germline V gene has CDR1 LGHNA and CDR2 YNFKEQ. J was trimmed by 0 bases and V by 0 bases; bases with no gene match: 4. The length of the CDR3 is 16 residues. CDR3 nucleotide sequence: TGTGCCAGCAGCCAAGACCCCGGGACAGGCTCCTACGAGCAGTACTTC. Amino acid sequence: CASSQDPGTGSYEQYF.

This clone appeared a few times. This rearrangement joins TRBV9 to TRBJ1-1, with D perhaps matching TRBD1 (5 bases). Looked up from germline, CDR1 is SGDLS and CDR2 is YYNGEE. V was shortened by 4 bases and J by 8 bases, with 12 bases between the two germline ends. The CDR3 is made up of 12 amino acids. Written as DNA, the CDR3 is TGTGCCAGCAGCCCGAGGGGTAGGGAAGCTTTCTTT. Its protein is CASSPRGREAFF. Together with reference TRBV9 and TRBJ1-1, the CDR3 gives the full variable domain: DSGVTQTPKHLITATGQRVTLRCSPRSGDLSVYWYQQSLDQGLQFLIQYYNGEERAKGNILERFSAQQFPDLHSELNLSSLELGDSALYFCASSPRGREAFFGQGTRLTVV.

The chain joins TRBV6-5 to TRBJ2-3, with D tentatively TRBD2 (6 bases). Germline V CDR1 and CDR2: MNHEY, SVGAGI. The CDR3 length is 12 residues. Trimming took off 9 bases at V and 4 bases at J, with 11 bases between the two ends. DNA for the CDR3: TGTGCCAGGGACGGAGGGTCAGATACGCAGTATTTT. Protein: CARDGGSDTQYF.

This clone was observed a few times. The genes are TRBV18 and TRBJ1-1; possibly TRBD1 for D (5 bases). Trimming shortened V by 5 bases and J by 3 bases, and 16 bases separated the two germline ends. Germline V lookup: CDR1 KGHSH, CDR2 LQKENI. The CDR3 is 15 residues long. The CDR3 DNA is TGTGCCAGCTCATACGGGCAGTCGGGGGACACTGAAGCTTTCTTT. It specifies CASSYGQSGDTEAFF.

This clone was detected only once. The V call is TRBV28, the J call TRBJ1-2; possible D gene TRBD1, 6 bases. CDR1 is MDHEN, CDR2 SYDVKM, per germline. The CDR3 has 14 residues. V gave up 5 bases and J gave up 8 bases, with 18 bases separating them. CDR3 sequence: CASSPLAGAWGYTF. CDR3 nucleotides: TGTGCCAGCAGTCCCCTGGCAGGGGCATGGGGCTACACCTTC.

Only a few counts were recorded for this clone. This chain uses TRBV12-5 with TRBJ2-4; D unresolved. The germline CDR1 and CDR2 sequences are LGHNT and FRNRAP. V was clipped by 0 bases and J by 2 bases, with 8 bases between them. This CDR3 contains 15 residues. This chain's CDR3 is CASGLVGQPKNIQYF. As DNA, the CDR3 is TGTGCTAGTGGTTTGGTTGGGCAGCCCAAAAACATTCAGTACTTC.

This sequence joins TRBV18 and TRBJ1-2; D is undetermined. Per germline, CDR1 KGHSH and CDR2 LQKENI. This CDR3 region has 15 residues. V was pared by 1 base and J by 3 bases, with 12 bases between. CDR3 bases: TGTGCCAGCTCACCACGGCAGGAGGGCCACTATGGCTACACCTTC. Translated, it gives CASSPRQEGHYGYTF.

This clone appeared once. The chain has TRBV28 and TRBJ1-3; no clear D gene. The CDR3 is 15 amino acids. The germline gives CDR1 MDHEN, CDR2 SYDVKM. V gave up 2 bases and J gave up 0 bases, with 8 bases separating them. This chain's CDR3 is CASSLPAYSGNTIYF. The CDR3 DNA reads as TGTGCCAGCAGTTTACCCGCCTACTCTGGAAACACCATATATTTT.

This chain links TRBV21-1 with TRBJ2-1. TRBV21-1 is termed a pseudogene. CDR3 length equals 14 residues. The CDR3 loop reads CASSMGPTYNEQFF. CDR3 in DNA: TGTGCCAGCAGCATGGGTCCCACCTACAATGAGCAGTTCTTC.

The chain joins TRBV7-8 to TRBJ2-3, with 7 bases aligning to TRBD2. Germline assignment: CDR1 SGHVS and CDR2 FQNEAQ. J gave up 5 bases and V 5 bases, and 13 bases lay outside the gene matches. This CDR3 is 16 amino acids long. CDR3 sequence (DNA): TGTGCCAGCAGCGCCGGGGCCGGGGGGACGGAAGATACGCAGTATTTT. This gives the protein CASSAGAGGTEDTQYF.

The V call is TRBV11-3, the J call TRBJ2-1; 11 positions agree with TRBD2. V lost 5 bases, J lost 3 bases, and 6 bases stayed unmatched. Looked up from germline, CDR1 is SGHNT and CDR2 is YENEEA. The CDR3 has 16 amino acids. The CDR3, as DNA: TGTGCCAGCAGCCCCGGGACTAGCGGACACTACAATGAGCAGTTCTTC. The encoded protein is CASSPGTSGHYNEQFF.

The V and J genes are TRBV11-2 and TRBJ1-2; the D is unclear. Per germline, CDR1 SGHAT and CDR2 FQNNGV. The ends were cut back, 5 bases at V and 4 bases at J, with 8 bases in the middle. The length of the CDR3 is 12 residues. The CDR3 spells CASSPPGYGYTF. The CDR3 DNA follows: TGTGCCAGCAGCCCCCCGGGCTATGGCTACACCTTC.

The rearrangement links TRBV28 to TRBJ2-5; D is undetermined. V lost 1 base and J 7 bases, leaving 4 bases between the germline ends. This CDR3 contains 11 residues. Germline values: CDR1 MDHEN, CDR2 SYDVKM. The DNA of the CDR3 is TGTGCCAGCAGTTTATTTGGGACCCAGTACTTC. Translation: CASSLFGTQYF.

The V gene is TRBV5-1, the J gene TRBJ2-7, with D perhaps matching TRBD1 (6 bases). Per germline, CDR1 SGHRS and CDR2 YFSETQ. The CDR3 consists of 15 residues. V was cut by 3 bases and J by 3 bases, with 16 bases left in between. The CDR3 DNA sequence: TGCGCCAGCAGCTACCAGGGGTTGTATAACTACGAGCAGTACTTC. Translation: CASSYQGLYNYEQYF.

This chain joins TRBV19 and TRBJ1-5, with TRBD1 matching 7 bases. Losses at the gene ends were 5 bases for V and 0 bases for J; bases not matched to a gene: 7. The CDR3 sequence is 16 residues long. Germline CDR1 LNHDA, CDR2 SQIVND (reference sequence). The CDR3 here is CASSRIEGASNQPQHF. The CDR3 DNA reads TGTGCCAGTAGTCGAATCGAGGGGGCTAGCAATCAGCCCCAGCATTTT.

The rearrangement uses TRBV27 and TRBJ2-5, with 7 bases matching TRBD2. V lost 0 bases, J lost 6 bases, and 22 bases stayed unmatched. The CDR3 covers 20 residues. The germline CDR1 and CDR2 sequences are MNHEY and SMNVEV (reference sequence). CDR3 sequence (DNA): TGTGCCAGCAGTTTATCCGGGGGAAAGGGACCGGGAGGAACCCCCAAGACCCAGTACTTC. The encoded protein is CASSLSGGKGPGGTPKTQYF.

The chain combines TRBV10-3 with TRBJ1-1, with unresolved D. The CDR3 contains 12 residues. The germline V gene encodes CDR1 ENHRY and CDR2 SYGVKD. The V gene lost 6 bases and the J gene lost 4 bases, with 9 bases spanning the gap. CDR3 DNA: TGTGCCATCAGGTCGGAGGGCACTGAAGCTTTCTTT. It yields the protein CAIRSEGTEAFF.

The V and J genes are TRBV19 and TRBJ2-5, with 9 bases lining up with TRBD1. The CDR3 loop spans 12 amino acids. Germline trimming cut 5 bases from V and 13 bases from J; bases unmatched to any gene: 8. Germline loops: CDR1 LNHDA, CDR2 SQIVND (reference sequence). CDR3 residues: CASSPPTGGLYF. Written as DNA, the CDR3 is TGTGCCAGTAGTCCCCCAACAGGGGGCTTGTACTTC.